The T cell receptor (beta chain) described here comes from a study of blood T cell repertoires in COVID-19. Looking at the study overall: COVID-19 samples from acute and convalescent phases originated in the United States, Italy and Spain. From T cells, B-cell-depleted T cells, or PBMCs came the material, which was cDNA or gDNA.

The CDR3 consists of 15 residues. The V gene's germline CDR1 is SGHRS and CDR2 YFSETQ. Trimming shortened V by 0 bases and J by 1 base, and 10 bases separated the two germline ends. Some clones are missing from TCRdb's copy, which holds only in-frame ones; the method was immunoSEQ multiplex PCR. The data show hundreds of thousands of clones, 70% to 85% seen once. This rearrangement joins TRBV5-1 to TRBJ1-1; D not resolved. Sequencing used peripheral blood. This TCR came from an elderly man with acute or convalescent COVID-19. CDR3 in DNA: TGCGCCAGCAGCTTGGAGAGGGTGGGGAACACTGAAGCTTTCTTT. It is translated as CASSLERVGNTEAFF.